Below are 12 T cell receptor beta chains sequenced from a single sample in a study of shared clonotypes between healthy human individuals. Some clones are missing from TCRdb's copy, which holds only in-frame ones; the method was immunoSEQ multiplex PCR. There are 2 million to 2.5 million clones in the sample; under 95% occur only once, and approximately 0.39% lies in the top ten. Sequenced sample: naive CD4+ T cells from PBMCs. Subset specified: CD45RA+ positively selected. Receptor source: a man between 18 and 35 years old in good health. Some clones in this sample may be carry-over from other donors' samples.

This chain joins TRBV7-2 and TRBJ1-5; D not resolved. The CDR3 contains 14 residues. The germline gives CDR1 SGHTA, CDR2 FQGNSA. Trimming stripped 1 base from V and 3 bases from J, with 7 bases between. The CDR3 loop reads CASSLGQVNQPQHF. The CDR3 DNA sequence: TGTGCCAGCAGCTTAGGTCAGGTCAATCAGCCCCAGCATTTT. The whole variable domain, remainder taken from reference TRBV7-2 and TRBJ1-5, is GAGVSQSPSNKVTEKGKDVELRCDPISGHTALYWYRQSLGQGLEFLIYFQGNSAPDKSGLPSDRFSAERTGGSVSTLTIQRTQQEDSAVYLCASSLGQVNQPQHFGDGTRLSIL.

The gene calls are TRBV4-1 and TRBJ1-3, with a tentative D call TRBD1 (5 bases). The germline V and J ends were trimmed by 1 base and 3 bases, with 10 bases remaining between them. Germline assignment: CDR1 MGHRA and CDR2 YSYEKL. The CDR3 has 15 residues. CDR3 sequence: CASSQVGTGGNTIYF. The CDR3 bases are TGCGCCAGCAGCCAAGTAGGGACGGGTGGAAACACCATATATTTT.

The chain combines TRBV2 with TRBJ2-3; D remains ambiguous. The length of the CDR3 is 12 residues. Germline lookup yields CDR1 SNHLY and CDR2 FYNNEI. Trimming left V 2 bases short and J 12 bases short, with 12 bases between. The CDR3 loop reads CASSEYVGPQYF. CDR3 nucleotide sequence: TGTGCCAGCAGTGAATACGTCGGCCCCCAGTATTTT.

The DNA for the CDR3 is TGTGCCAGCTCACTTACCCCGGCAGATTTGAACACTGAAGCTTTCTTT. The encoded protein is CASSLTPADLNTEAFF. This chain links TRBV18 with TRBJ1-1; D is unresolved. The V end was cut by 4 bases, the J end by 0 bases, with 15 bases between. Germline assignment: CDR1 KGHSH and CDR2 LQKENI. This CDR3 is built from 16 residues.

The genes are TRBV5-4 and TRBJ1-2; D may be TRBD1 (5 bases). V was shortened by 0 bases and J by 7 bases, with 16 bases between the two germline ends. This CDR3 is built from 15 residues. In germline, CDR1 is SGHNT, CDR2 YYREEE (reference sequence). CDR3 nucleotides: TGTGCCAGCAGCTTGGAGGCCAGGGTTTTTGTTGGCTACACCTTC. The encoded protein is CASSLEARVFVGYTF.

This clone was found once. J is TRBJ2-1 and V is TRBV15, with a weak D call TRBD1 (5 bases). The length of the CDR3 is 15 residues. V dropped 2 bases and J dropped 7 bases, with 15 bases sitting between them. Germline CDR1 LNHNV, CDR2 YYDKDF (reference sequence). CDR3 region: CATSRRLTSGNEQFF. CDR3 in DNA: TGTGCCACCAGCAGACGCTTAACCTCAGGGAATGAGCAGTTCTTC.

The CDR3 DNA sequence: TGTGCCAGCAGTTTGATGGGTATTCCTCAGCCCCAGCATTTT. This translates into CASSLMGIPQPQHF. This rearrangement joins TRBV28 to TRBJ1-5; the D is unclear. With 3 bases removed from V and 6 bases from J, the gap between germline ends came to 12 bases. The CDR3 has 14 amino acids. Germline CDR1 MDHEN, CDR2 SYDVKM.

As to this clone: The same CDR3 can be traced to other DNA sequences in this sample. This chain joins TRBV5-1 and TRBJ2-1, with TRBD2 matching over 13 bases. V trimming: 5 bases; J trimming: 2 bases; junction bases outside the gene matches: 1. Germline V gives CDR1 SGHRS, CDR2 YFSETQ. The CDR3 runs 15 residues. The CDR3 loop reads CASRGLAGTYNEQFF. The CDR3 nucleotides read TGCGCCAGCAGGGGACTAGCGGGAACCTACAATGAGCAGTTCTTC.

As to this clone: Additional DNA sequences in this sample encode the identical CDR3. This chain uses TRBV29-1 with TRBJ2-3; 7 bases are a match to TRBD2. The germline CDR1 and CDR2 sequences are SQVTM and ANQGSEA. V dropped 4 bases and J dropped 0; count of bases not matched to a gene: 1. This CDR3 is built from 13 residues. CDR3 nucleotides: TGCAGCGTTGGGGAGGGTAGCACAGATACGCAGTATTTT. It is translated as CSVGEGSTDTQYF.

The rearrangement links TRBV2 to TRBJ2-4; no firm D call. This CDR3 comprises 15 residues. Germline CDR1 SNHLY, CDR2 FYNNEI. The V and J ends lost 7 bases and 8 bases respectively, with 21 bases between them. The CDR3, as DNA: TGTGCCAGCACCGAGAGGTGGTCGGGCGGTGACATTCAGTACTTC. Amino acid sequence: CASTERWSGGDIQYF.

V is TRBV2 and J is TRBJ2-7; 7 nucleotides match TRBD1. The J segment lost 2 bases and the V segment lost 3 bases, leaving 4 bases of the junction unmatched. Germline CDR1 SNHLY, CDR2 FYNNEI. CDR3 length: 14 residues. The CDR3 DNA reads as TGTGCCAGCAGTGACCGTCAGGGGGCCTACGAGCAGTACTTC. Translating it yields CASSDRQGAYEQYF. Full variable domain (missing parts from reference TRBV2 and TRBJ2-7): EPEVTQTPSHQVTQMGQEVILRCVPISNHLYFYWYRQILGQKVEFLVSFYNNEISEKSEIFDDQFSVERPDGSNFTLKIRSTKLEDSAMYFCASSDRQGAYEQYFGPGTRLTVT.

This chain connects TRBV10-3 to TRBJ2-5; tentative D call: TRBD1 (6 bases). The CDR3 contains 14 residues. Germline V gene lookup returns CDR1 ENHRY and CDR2 SYGVKD. V gave up 4 bases and J gave up 3 bases, with 12 bases separating them. CDR3 residues: CAISGRQAKETQYF. The CDR3 DNA sequence: TGTGCCATCAGTGGGCGACAGGCCAAAGAGACCCAGTACTTC.